A selection of T cell receptor beta chains follows, all from one sample in a study of blood T cell repertoires in COVID-19. Only in-frame clones appear in the TCRdb table, and some are missing; sequencing was by immunoSEQ multiplex PCR. The table has about 170,000 clones, 85% to 90% seen once. The sample comprised peripheral blood. The source is a woman aged 60-70 years with COVID-19, enrolled during active disease. Each CDR3 is given with its conserved first and last residue. The order of the fields is CDR3 length, clone size, J gene, V gene, D gene, CDR3 DNA, CDR3 protein. A D gene is named only where the DNA matches it firmly. The size entry is marked missing in some rows and otherwise reads once, few, many or a size class.

>15|few|TRBJ1-5|TRBV27|NA
TGTGCCAGCAGCTGGAGACAGCCCAGCAATCAGCCCCAGCATTTT
CASSWRQPSNQPQHF
>15|NA|TRBJ2-1|TRBV6-5|TRBD2
TGTGCCAGCAGTTACTCAGCTAGCGGTCACAATGAGCAGTTCTTC
CASSYSASGHNEQFF
>14|NA|TRBJ2-7|TRBV18|NA
TGTGCCAGCTTTATGGACAGGGAGGGATACGAGCAGTACTTC
CASFMDREGYEQYF
>13|NA|TRBJ1-1|TRBV5-4|NA
TGTGCCAGCAGCGTTCTGAAACAGTCTGAAGCTTTCTTT
CASSVLKQSEAFF
>15|few|TRBJ2-2|TRBV11-1|TRBD2
TGTGCCAGCAGCTTTCGGACGGGAGGCACCGGGGAGCTGTTTTTT
CASSFRTGGTGELFF
>15|NA|TRBJ2-3|TRBV7-2|NA
TGTGCCAGCAGCTTAGATAGCGGAGGGGTAGATACGCAGTATTTT
CASSLDSGGVDTQYF
>15|NA|TRBJ2-2|TRBV6-5|TRBD2
TGTGCCAGCAGCGGACTAGCGGGAGCCCCCGGGGAGCTGTTTTTT
CASSGLAGAPGELFF
>15|once|TRBJ2-1|TRBV11-3|NA
TGTGCCAGCAGCTTCTTAGGGGGAGGGAACAATGAGCAGTTCTTC
CASSFLGGGNNEQFF
>18|NA|TRBJ2-1|TRBV15|TRBD2
TGTGCCACCAGCAGAGGGCTAGCGGGAGACCTCTCTGGCAATGAGCAGTTCTTC
CATSRGLAGDLSGNEQFF
>14|few|TRBJ1-1|TRBV6-1|NA
TGTGCCAGCAGTGAAGCAGGCCCGGGCACTGAAGCTTTCTTT
CASSEAGPGTEAFF
>14|NA|TRBJ1-4|TRBV4-2|NA
TGTGCCAGCAGCCAATCAGGGTCAGGAGAAAAACTGTTTTTT
CASSQSGSGEKLFF
>14|NA|TRBJ2-7|TRBV24-1|NA
TGTGCCACCAGTGATTCCGACTATCATAACGAGCAGTACTTC
CATSDSDYHNEQYF
>12|NA|TRBJ1-1|TRBV6-5|NA
TGTGCCAGCCGGGGAGGCAACACTGAAGCTTTCTTT
CASRGGNTEAFF
>15|NA|TRBJ2-2|TRBV11-2|TRBD2
TGTGCCAGCAGGTATCGGACTAGCGGGACCGGGGAGCTGTTTTTT
CASRYRTSGTGELFF
>16|NA|TRBJ1-6|TRBV6-5|NA
TGTGCCAGCAGTTACTCGCACAGAAACTATAATTCACCCCTCCACTTT
CASSYSHRNYNSPLHF
>13|NA|TRBJ1-5|TRBV28|TRBD1
TGTGCCAGCAGTTTTCGGGACAGGGTGTTACAGCATTTT
CASSFRDRVLQHF
>15|once|TRBJ2-3|TRBV7-3|TRBD1
TGTGCCAGCAGCCCCAGGACAGGGGGCACAGATACGCAGTATTTT
CASSPRTGGTDTQYF
>15|NA|TRBJ2-3|TRBV21-1|NA
TGTGCCAGCAGCAAAGTGGGCAGAGTCACAGATACGCAGTATTTT
CASSKVGRVTDTQYF
>15|NA|TRBJ1-1|TRBV6-6|TRBD1
TGTGCCAGCAGTTTGGGACAGGGGGCCACTGATGCTGCTTTCTTT
CASSLGQGATDAAFF
>15|once|TRBJ1-5|TRBV11-2|NA
TGTGCCAGCAGCTCAACGGTGTATAGCAATCAGCCCCAGCATTTT
CASSSTVYSNQPQHF
>16|NA|TRBJ1-6|TRBV6-6|NA
TGTGCCAGCAGTTCCTTCCGAGATGGGGCAAATTCACCCCTCCACTTT
CASSSFRDGANSPLHF
>14|NA|TRBJ2-7|TRBV5-6|TRBD2
TGTGCCAGCAGCTTGGGGACTAGCTCCTACGAGCAGTACTTC
CASSLGTSSYEQYF
>11|NA|TRBJ2-1|TRBV19|NA
TGTGCCAGTAGGTGGCCCAATGAGCAGTTCTTC
CASRWPNEQFF
>15|NA|TRBJ2-1|TRBV5-4|NA
TGTGCCAGCAGCTTGGAGACTAGCTCCTACAATGAGCAGTTCTTC
CASSLETSSYNEQFF
>15|NA|TRBJ2-3|TRBV28|TRBD1
TGTGCCAGCAGTTCCCGGGACAGGGGCACAGATACGCAGTATTTT
CASSSRDRGTDTQYF
>13|once|TRBJ1-1|TRBV4-1|TRBD1
TGCGCCAGCTGTGACAGGGTAAGCACTGAAGCTTTCTTT
CASCDRVSTEAFF
>15|NA|TRBJ2-1|TRBV30|NA
TGTGCCTGGAGTACGGGGACACCGTCCTCCAATGAGCAGTTCTTC
CAWSTGTPSSNEQFF
>17|NA|TRBJ1-6|TRBV7-9|TRBD1
TGTGCCAGCACCGGCGGGGCAGGGGGCGTTAATAATTCACCCCTCCACTTT
CASTGGAGGVNNSPLHF
>17|NA|TRBJ1-4|TRBV5-1|TRBD1
TGCGCCAGCAGCTTGGTTCAGGGGGCCCCAACTAATGAAAAACTGTTTTTT
CASSLVQGAPTNEKLFF
>15|NA|TRBJ2-2|TRBV5-1|NA
TGCGCCAGCAGCTTGGACCGACTAAGGGCCGGGGAGCTGTTTTTT
CASSLDRLRAGELFF
>14|NA|TRBJ1-2|TRBV30|NA
TGTGCCTGGACATTGGGCGTAGGCTCCTATGGCTACACCTTC
CAWTLGVGSYGYTF
>11|NA|TRBJ2-1|TRBV5-1|NA
TGCGCCAGCAGCTCCTCCAATGAGCAGTTCTTC
CASSSSNEQFF
>16|NA|TRBJ1-6|TRBV7-9|NA
TGTGCCAGCAGCTTAGGCGCAGGGGCAGGCAATTCACCCCTCCACTTT
CASSLGAGAGNSPLHF
>16|NA|TRBJ2-5|TRBV19|NA
TGTGCCAGTAGTAAGGGACTCACAGGGGCGGCAGAGACCCAGTACTTC
CASSKGLTGAAETQYF
>14|NA|TRBJ2-7|TRBV19|NA
TGTGCCAGTAGTATTGGCAGGGGGGTAAGCGAGCAGTACTTC
CASSIGRGVSEQYF
>16|NA|TRBJ1-2|TRBV28|TRBD1
TGTGCCAGCAGCCCACAGACAGGGGGGCGTAGCTATGGCTACACCTTC
CASSPQTGGRSYGYTF
>10|NA|TRBJ1-2|TRBV20-1|NA
TGCAGTGCAACAAGGAGTGGCTACACCTTC
CSATRSGYTF
>16|few|TRBJ2-7|TRBV10-3|NA
TGTGCCATCAGTGAGGGAGACCCGGCGAGCTCCTACGAGCAGTACTTC
CAISEGDPASSYEQYF
>15|NA|TRBJ1-4|TRBV7-9|TRBD1
TGTGCCAGCAGCCAACGGACAGGGGGAAACGAAAAACTGTTTTTT
CASSQRTGGNEKLFF
>13|few|TRBJ2-7|TRBV6-5|NA
TGTGCCAGCAGTAGGATAGCTTACTACGAGCAGTACTTC
CASSRIAYYEQYF
>16|once|TRBJ1-3|TRBV4-3|TRBD1
TGCGCCAGCAGCCAAGCCTTACAGGGGACTGGAAACACCATATATTTT
CASSQALQGTGNTIYF
>15|NA|TRBJ2-5|TRBV24-1|TRBD2
TGTGCCACCAGTGATTTGTCGGGGGGGAGGGAGACCCAGTACTTC
CATSDLSGGRETQYF
>15|NA|TRBJ1-3|TRBV29-1|NA
TGCAGCGCCGCCCCTAGCGGAGCCTCTGGAAACACCATATATTTT
CSAAPSGASGNTIYF
>12|NA|TRBJ2-1|TRBV25-1|NA
TGTGCCAGCAGTGAATACCCAAATGAGCAGTTCTTC
CASSEYPNEQFF
>13|NA|TRBJ2-1|TRBV30|TRBD2
TGTGCCCGCGGACTAGCGGCCTACAATGAGCAGTTCTTC
CARGLAAYNEQFF
>14|NA|TRBJ1-2|TRBV19|NA
TGTGCCAGTAGTCGAACGCCCCCAGGGGACGGCTACACCTTC
CASSRTPPGDGYTF
>12|NA|TRBJ2-5|TRBV29-1|NA
TGCAGCGGCTCGAGAGACCAAGAGACCCAGTACTTC
CSGSRDQETQYF
>14|NA|TRBJ1-1|TRBV29-1|NA
TGCAGCGTTGATCAGGGGCACTTGAACACTGAAGCTTTCTTT
CSVDQGHLNTEAFF
>13|NA|TRBJ1-2|TRBV19|NA
TGTGCCAGTAGTATATCGGGGGGCTATGGCTACACCTTC
CASSISGGYGYTF
>15|NA|TRBJ2-7|TRBV14|TRBD1
TGTGCCAGCAGCACTGCTGGGACAGGATACTACGAGCAGTACTTC
CASSTAGTGYYEQYF
>15|NA|TRBJ1-2|TRBV28|TRBD1
TGTGCCAGCAGTCGTGAGGGGGCGCGTAACTATGGCTACACCTTC
CASSREGARNYGYTF
>15|NA|TRBJ1-2|TRBV6-2/TRBV6-3|NA
TGTGCCAGCAGTTCCGACAGGTGGGGAAACTATGGCTACACCTTC
CASSSDRWGNYGYTF
>18|NA|TRBJ1-5|TRBV18|NA
TGTGCCAGCTCACAGGGGAGGTTGGAAGTGGATAGCAATCAGCCCCAGCATTTT
CASSQGRLEVDSNQPQHF